The present entry profiles one TCR beta chain with its context. Additional DNA sequences in this sample encode the identical CDR3. This specimen belongs to a study of blood T cell repertoires in COVID-19. Turning to the study itself: What the recovered Cohort 3 donors had was two negative PCRs, clearance, or symptom resolution. Acute-phase and convalescent COVID-19 samples originated in the United States, Italy and Spain.

The protocol was immunoSEQ multiplex PCR, while the TCRdb copy is restricted to in-frame clones and leaves out a portion. The sample contains under 400,000 clones, over 75% of which appear only once. After removal of 1 base from V and 2 bases from J, the junction contained 3 bases not matched to a gene. CDR3 size: 15 residues. In germline, CDR1 is SGHNT, CDR2 YYREEE (reference sequence). This clonotype was sampled from a man aged 35 to 55 in a cohort exposed to, infected with or recovered from COVID-19 (not recorded which). The V call is TRBV5-4, the J call TRBJ2-5, with 9 bases lining up with TRBD2. Sample: PBMCs or T cells enriched from blood (not recorded which). The DNA for the CDR3 is TGTGCCAGCAGCTTGAGGCTAGCGGGGCAAGAGACCCAGTACTTC. Translated: CASSLRLAGQETQYF.